In this sample, the clone carrying this T cell receptor beta chain turned up once. Its specificity is not known. This was a survey-level run. TCRdb keeps only in-frame clones here, not all; method: immunoSEQ multiplex PCR. The sample consists of fewer than 45,000 clones, approximately 82% of them appearing once. The data originate from a study of pediatric ulcerative colitis. Study background: Disease was pancolitis in seven or eight and left-sided in two, histology-confirmed. Overall study results and limits: Blood-rectal clonal overlap within each person was significantly higher in ulcerative colitis patients than controls.

In germline, CDR1 is SGHTS, CDR2 YDEGEE. The CDR3 is 15 amino acids. Trimming took 3 bases from V and 7 from J; bases not matched to a gene: 5. The chain uses TRBV5-8 and TRBJ1-5; 12 nucleotides line up with TRBD1. The specimen was blood. The TCR comes from a girl aged 10 to 17 with moderate ulcerative colitis. CDR3 coding DNA: TGTGCCAGCAGCTCCGGGACAGGGGGCTTGCAGCCCCAGCATTTT. Its translation is CASSSGTGGLQPQHF.